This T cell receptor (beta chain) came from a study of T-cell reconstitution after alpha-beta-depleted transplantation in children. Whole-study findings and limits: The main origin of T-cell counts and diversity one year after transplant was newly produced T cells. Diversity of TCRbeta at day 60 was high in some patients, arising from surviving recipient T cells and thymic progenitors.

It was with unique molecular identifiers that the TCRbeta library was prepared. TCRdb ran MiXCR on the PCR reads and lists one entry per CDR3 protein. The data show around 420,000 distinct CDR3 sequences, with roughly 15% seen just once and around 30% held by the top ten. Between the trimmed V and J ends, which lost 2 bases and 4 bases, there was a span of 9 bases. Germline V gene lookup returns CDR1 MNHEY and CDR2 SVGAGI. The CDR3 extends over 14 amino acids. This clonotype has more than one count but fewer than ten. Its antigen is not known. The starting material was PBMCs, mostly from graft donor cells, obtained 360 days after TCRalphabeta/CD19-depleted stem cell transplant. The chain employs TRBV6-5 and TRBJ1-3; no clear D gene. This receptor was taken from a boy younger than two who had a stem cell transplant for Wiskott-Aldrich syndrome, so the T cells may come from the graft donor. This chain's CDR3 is CASSYLLGGNTIYF. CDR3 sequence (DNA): TGTGCCAGCAGTTACCTACTTGGGGGAAACACCATATATTTT.